A selection of T cell receptor beta chains follows, all from one sample in a study of control samples from healthy donors and cancer patients. The method was immunoSEQ multiplex PCR; TCRdb's version includes in-frame clones alone and lacks a portion of them. Of just over 90,000 clones in the sample, 86% were seen once. The sample was blood. The receptors shown here come from a woman aged 50 to 65 in good health. Both conserved end residues are part of each CDR3. The D gene is left open where the match is weak. Clone size is given for some rows only: seen once, a few or many times, or a class if the clone is expanded.

v_gene	j_gene	d_gene	abundance	CDR3aa	CDR3nt
TRBV6-9	TRBJ2-3	TRBD2	NA	CASSDGTRVGPTDTQYF	TGTGCCAGCAGTGATGGGACTAGAGTCGGTCCTACAGATACGCAGTATTTT
TRBV5-1	TRBJ2-3	NA	NA	CASSLEGNTDTQYF	TGCGCCAGCAGCTTGGAGGGTAACACAGATACGCAGTATTTT
TRBV6-5	TRBJ2-7	NA	NA	CASSYSGESRTYEQYF	TGTGCCAGCAGTTACTCGGGGGAATCGAGGACCTACGAGCAGTACTTC
TRBV6-1	TRBJ1-1	TRBD1	NA	CASSETGQGAEAFF	TGTGCCAGCAGTGAAACCGGACAGGGGGCGGAAGCTTTCTTT
TRBV5-4	TRBJ2-7	NA	NA	CASSLAGTYEQYF	TGTGCCAGCAGCTTGGCAGGGACCTACGAGCAGTACTTC
TRBV6-6	TRBJ1-2	TRBD1	NA	CASSYRQGGDGYTF	TGTGCCAGCAGCTATCGACAGGGAGGCGATGGCTACACCTTC
TRBV19	TRBJ1-1	NA	once	CASSLGTEAFF	TGTGCCAGTAGTCTTGGCACTGAAGCTTTCTTT
TRBV6-1	TRBJ2-1	NA	NA	CASSDGTHYNEQFF	TGTGCCAGCAGTGATGGCACCCACTACAATGAGCAGTTCTTC
TRBV2	TRBJ2-7	NA	few	CASSEAPGLSYEQYF	TGTGCCAGCAGTGAAGCGCCTGGTCTCTCCTACGAGCAGTACTTC
TRBV3-1/TRBV3-2	TRBJ2-3	NA	NA	CASSDREWSQYF	TGTGCCAGCAGCGACCGTGAGTGGTCGCAGTATTTT
TRBV3-1/TRBV3-2	TRBJ1-4	NA	NA	CASSQELGTSREKLFF	TGTGCCAGCAGCCAAGAACTCGGAACATCCCGGGAAAAACTGTTTTTT
TRBV7-2	TRBJ1-2	NA	NA	CASSPRGEYYGYTF	TGTGCCAGCAGCCCACGGGGGGAGTACTATGGCTACACCTTC
TRBV6-6	TRBJ1-6	TRBD1	NA	CASSYTGTANSPLHF	TGTGCCAGCAGTTACACCGGGACAGCGAATTCACCCCTCCACTTT
TRBV28	TRBJ1-6	NA	once	CASSLLLGNSPLHF	TGTGCCAGCAGTTTGCTCCTTGGGAATTCACCCCTCCACTTT
TRBV18	TRBJ2-3	NA	NA	CASSPGLSDTQYF	TGTGCCAGCTCACCAGGGTTATCGGATACGCAGTATTTT
TRBV6-9	TRBJ2-7	NA	NA	CASSYAGASYEQYF	TGTGCCAGCAGTTACGCGGGGGCATCCTACGAGCAGTACTTC
TRBV2	TRBJ2-7	NA	NA	CASSEEVRTEQYF	TGTGCCAGCAGTGAAGAAGTAAGGACCGAGCAGTACTTC
TRBV4-3	TRBJ2-7	TRBD2	few	CASSPSPLAGTEQYF	TGCGCCAGCAGCCCCAGTCCACTAGCGGGGACCGAGCAGTACTTC
TRBV20-1	TRBJ2-1	NA	NA	CSASGVMGLDEQFF	TGCAGTGCTAGTGGCGTGATGGGTCTCGATGAGCAGTTCTTC
TRBV6-6	TRBJ2-5	NA	many	CASSSPGTTGRETQYF	TGTGCCAGCAGTTCCCCCGGGACAACCGGTAGGGAGACCCAGTACTTC
TRBV5-4	TRBJ1-2	TRBD1	NA	CASSDYRGNYGYTF	TGTGCCAGCAGTGACTACAGGGGTAACTATGGCTACACCTTC
TRBV7-2	TRBJ1-1	NA	once	CASSSWSLFEAFF	TGTGCCAGCAGCTCCTGGTCTTTATTTGAAGCTTTCTTT
TRBV20-1	TRBJ1-6	TRBD1	NA	CSASRGRGGSPLHF	TGCAGTGCTAGTCGGGGCAGGGGGGGTTCACCCCTCCACTTT
TRBV5-4	TRBJ1-3	NA	NA	CASSLGRGANTIYF	TGTGCCAGCAGCTTGGGCAGGGGAGCAAACACCATATATTTT
TRBV29-1	TRBJ2-7	TRBD2	NA	CSVDGLGAGGLEQYF	TGCAGCGTTGATGGTCTGGGAGCGGGGGGGCTCGAGCAGTACTTC